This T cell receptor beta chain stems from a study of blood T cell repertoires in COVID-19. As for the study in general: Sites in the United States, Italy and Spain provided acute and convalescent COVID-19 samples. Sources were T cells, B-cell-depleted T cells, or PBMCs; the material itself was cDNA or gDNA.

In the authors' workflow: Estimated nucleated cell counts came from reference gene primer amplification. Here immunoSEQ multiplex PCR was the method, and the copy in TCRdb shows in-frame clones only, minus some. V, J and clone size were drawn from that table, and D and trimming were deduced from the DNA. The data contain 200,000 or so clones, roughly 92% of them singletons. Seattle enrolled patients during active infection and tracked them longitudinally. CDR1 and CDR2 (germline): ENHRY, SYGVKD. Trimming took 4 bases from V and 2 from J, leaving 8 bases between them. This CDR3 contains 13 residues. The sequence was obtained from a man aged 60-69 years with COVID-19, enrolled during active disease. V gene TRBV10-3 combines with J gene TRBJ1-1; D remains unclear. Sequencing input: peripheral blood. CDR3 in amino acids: CAISVPGNTEAFF. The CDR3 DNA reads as TGTGCCATCAGTGTCCCGGGAAACACTGAAGCTTTCTTT.